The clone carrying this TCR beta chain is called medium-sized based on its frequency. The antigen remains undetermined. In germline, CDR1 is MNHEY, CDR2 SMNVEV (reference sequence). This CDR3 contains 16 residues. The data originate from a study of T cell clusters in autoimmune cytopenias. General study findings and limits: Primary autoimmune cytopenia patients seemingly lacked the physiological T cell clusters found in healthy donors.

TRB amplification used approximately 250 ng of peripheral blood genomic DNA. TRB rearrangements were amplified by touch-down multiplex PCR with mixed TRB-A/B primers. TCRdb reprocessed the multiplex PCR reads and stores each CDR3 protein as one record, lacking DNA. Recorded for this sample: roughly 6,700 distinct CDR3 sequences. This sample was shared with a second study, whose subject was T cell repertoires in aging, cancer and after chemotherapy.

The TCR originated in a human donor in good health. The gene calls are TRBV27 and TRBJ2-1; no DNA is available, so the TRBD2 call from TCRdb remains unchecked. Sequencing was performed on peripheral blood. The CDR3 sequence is CASSTYRDFPHNEQFF.